Listed below are T cell receptor beta chains from one sample, sequenced in a study of blood T cells in healthy people across ages. TCRdb called the 5' RACE reads again in MiXCR, with one record for every CDR3 protein. The table lists about 1.6 million distinct CDR3 sequences, about 31% of them singletons. The sample taken for sequencing was blood. All receptors come from a woman aged 30 to 39 in good health. Both conserved end residues are part of each CDR3. D genes are given only for firm matches. Clone size is not always given. Where it is, it says once, few, many or a class for expanded clones.

V	J	size	D	DNA	CDR3
TRBV27	TRBJ1-1	-	TRBD1	TGTGCCAGCAGTCTGGTGGGGGACAGGGTGAACACTGAAGCTTTCTTT	CASSLVGDRVNTEAFF
TRBV3-1	TRBJ1-3	few	TRBD1	TGTGCCAGCAGCCCGCGGACAGGGACTGGAAACACCATATATTTT	CASSPRTGTGNTIYF
TRBV20-1	TRBJ2-7	-	TRBD2	TGCAGTGTTTACCCCGGGGTAGCGGGAGGGCGTGTATCCTACGAGCAGTACTTC	CSVYPGVAGGRVSYEQYF
TRBV20-1	TRBJ1-1	-	TRBD1	TGCAGCGCTCAAATAGGGACAGCGAACACTGAAGCTTTCTTT	CSAQIGTANTEAFF
TRBV20-1	TRBJ1-5	-	-	TGCAGTGCTAGAGATTCGGATCAGCCCCGGCATTTT	CSARDSDQPRHF
TRBV29-1	TRBJ2-1	many	-	TGCAGCGTTGGAGGGGGGGGGCCCTCCTACAATGAGCAGTTCTTC	CSVGGGGPSYNEQFF
TRBV3-1	TRBJ2-1	few	-	TGTGCCAGCAGCCCCTCGTTGGAGGGTGTCAATGAGCAGTTCTTC	CASSPSLEGVNEQFF
TRBV29-1	TRBJ2-7	many	-	TGCAGCGTTGAAACCCGAATTCCCTACGAGCAGTACTTC	CSVETRIPYEQYF
TRBV24-1	TRBJ2-1	few	-	TGTGCCACCAGTGTGGAGGCGGGAAAGCAGTTCTTC	CATSVEAGKQFF
TRBV7-8	TRBJ2-4	-	-	TGTGCCAGCAGCTTAGGGTCAGCCAAAAACATTCAGTACTTC	CASSLGSAKNIQYF
TRBV5-1	TRBJ2-7	few	-	TGCGCCAGCAGCTACCTTGGGGGTACCTACGAGCAGTACTTC	CASSYLGGTYEQYF
TRBV7-3	TRBJ2-1	few	TRBD2	TGTGCCAGCAGCTCGACTAGCGGGGAGGATGTTGAGCAGTTCTTC	CASSSTSGEDVEQFF
TRBV18	TRBJ1-1	few	-	TGTGCCAGCTCACTCCGGGCCCACACTGAAGCTTTCTTT	CASSLRAHTEAFF
TRBV27	TRBJ2-1	-	TRBD2	TGTGCCAGCAGTTGGGGGACTAGCGGGGGGGCGGGCTACAATGAGCAGTTCTTC	CASSWGTSGGAGYNEQFF
TRBV7-9	TRBJ1-1	-	-	TGTGCCAGCAGCCCCCGTTTCCAGGGGAGCACTGTCGCTTTCTTT	CASSPRFQGSTVAFF
TRBV7-8	TRBJ1-1	-	-	TGTGCCAGCAGCTTATCGGTGGCTGAAGCTTTCTTT	CASSLSVAEAFF
TRBV6-1	TRBJ2-7	-	-	TGTGCCAGCAGTGAAGTATGGGACGAGCAGTACTTC	CASSEVWDEQYF
TRBV4-1	TRBJ1-4	-	-	TGCGCCAGCAGCCCAGGCGTTTTACAGGGTCCAAAACTGTTTTTT	CASSPGVLQGPKLFF
TRBV27	TRBJ2-1	-	-	TGTGCCAGCTCTCGGGAAACAGGAAACAATGAGCGGTTCTTC	CASSRETGNNERFF
TRBV6-5	TRBJ2-3	few	-	TGTGCCAGCAGACCTCGTGGTAGCACAGATACGCAGTATTTT	CASRPRGSTDTQYF
TRBV27	TRBJ2-6	few	-	TGTGCCAGCAGACCCCGGGACTCTGGGGCCAACGTCCCGACTTTC	CASRPRDSGANVPTF
TRBV10-3	TRBJ1-5	few	-	TGTGCCATCAGTGGTTCCGCAGGGGAACAGCCCCAGCATTTT	CAISGSAGEQPQHF
TRBV27	TRBJ2-7	-	-	TGTGCCAGCAGTTTATTTCAGGCGGCAATCAACGAGCAGTACTTC	CASSLFQAAINEQYF
TRBV3-1	TRBJ2-7	few	-	TGTGCCAGCAGCCAAGTTCTAGGGATTGGCGACGAGCAGTACTTC	CASSQVLGIGDEQYF
TRBV20-1	TRBJ2-7	few	-	TGCAGTGCTAGGGGCTGGCAGTACGAGCAGTACTTC	CSARGWQYEQYF
TRBV6-2/TRBV6-3	TRBJ2-7	-	TRBD2	TGTGCCAGCAGTCATGGACTAGCATCCTACGAGCAGTACTTC	CASSHGLASYEQYF